The TCR beta chain under discussion was sequenced for a study of blood T cell repertoires in COVID-19. Study processing details: Estimated nucleated cell counts came from reference gene primer amplification. Data came from immunoSEQ multiplex PCR; TCRdb stores just in-frame clones and leaves some out. The V and J calls and clone size are taken from that table; D and trimming were inferred from the DNA. The sample carries about 380,000 clones, around 87% recorded once. Germline-derived CDR1 and CDR2 are SGDLS and YYNGEE. V lost 4 bases and J 5 bases, leaving 21 bases between the germline ends. The CDR3 totals 17 residues.

The clonotype was recovered from a man aged 30-40 years who had recovered from COVID-19. The rearrangement joins TRBV9 to TRBJ2-2, with D possibly TRBD1 on 5 matching bases. The sample consisted of PBMCs or T cells enriched from blood (not recorded which). In DNA form, the CDR3 reads TGTGCCAGCAGCCCCTTACCCTCGGCAGGGTGGACCGGGGAGCTGTTTTTT. The encoded protein is CASSPLPSAGWTGELFF.